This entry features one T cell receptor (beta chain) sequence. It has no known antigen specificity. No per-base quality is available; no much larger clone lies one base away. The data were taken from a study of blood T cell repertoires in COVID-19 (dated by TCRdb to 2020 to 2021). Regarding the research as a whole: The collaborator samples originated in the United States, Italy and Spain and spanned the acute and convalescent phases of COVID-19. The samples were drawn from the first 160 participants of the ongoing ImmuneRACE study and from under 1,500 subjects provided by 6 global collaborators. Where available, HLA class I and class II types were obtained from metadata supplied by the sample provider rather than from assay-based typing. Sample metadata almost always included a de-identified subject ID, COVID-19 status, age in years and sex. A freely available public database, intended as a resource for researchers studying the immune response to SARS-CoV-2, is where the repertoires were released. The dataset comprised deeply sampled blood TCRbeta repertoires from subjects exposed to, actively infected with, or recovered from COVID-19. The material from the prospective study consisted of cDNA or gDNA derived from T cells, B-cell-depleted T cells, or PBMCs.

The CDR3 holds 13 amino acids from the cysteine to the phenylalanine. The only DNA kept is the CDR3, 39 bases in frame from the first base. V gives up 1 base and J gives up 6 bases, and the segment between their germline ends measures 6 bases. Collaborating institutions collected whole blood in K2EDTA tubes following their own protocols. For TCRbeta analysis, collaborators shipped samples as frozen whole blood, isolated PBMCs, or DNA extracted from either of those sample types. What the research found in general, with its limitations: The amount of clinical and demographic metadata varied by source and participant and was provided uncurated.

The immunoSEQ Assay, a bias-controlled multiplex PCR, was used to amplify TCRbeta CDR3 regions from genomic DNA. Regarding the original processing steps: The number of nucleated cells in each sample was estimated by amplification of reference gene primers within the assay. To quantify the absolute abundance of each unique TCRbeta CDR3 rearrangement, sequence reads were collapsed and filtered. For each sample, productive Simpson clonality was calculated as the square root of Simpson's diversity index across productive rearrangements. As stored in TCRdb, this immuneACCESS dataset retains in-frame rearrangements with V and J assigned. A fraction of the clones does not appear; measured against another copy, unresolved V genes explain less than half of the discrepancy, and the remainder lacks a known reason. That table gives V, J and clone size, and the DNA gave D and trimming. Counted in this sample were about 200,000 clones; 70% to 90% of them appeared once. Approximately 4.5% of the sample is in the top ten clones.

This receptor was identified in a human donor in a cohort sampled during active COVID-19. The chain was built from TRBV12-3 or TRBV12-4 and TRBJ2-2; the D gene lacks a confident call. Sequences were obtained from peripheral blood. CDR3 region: CASSLDRAGELFF. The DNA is TGTGCCAGCAGTTTAGATCGGGCCGGGGAGCTGTTTTTT.